This is a list of T cell receptor beta chains from one sample in a study of CD8 T cells in Susac syndrome. Via MiXCR, TCRdb re-called the immunoSEQ multiplex PCR reads, giving one row per CDR3 protein. In the table there are 130,000 to 150,000 distinct CDR3 sequences, roughly 95% of which are singletons. The sequenced sample consisted of CD4+ T cells from PBMCs. The receptors were sampled from a human donor with Susac syndrome. CDR3s include the opening cysteine and the closing phenylalanine or tryptophan. A D gene is named only where the DNA matches it firmly. Clone size is not always given. Where it is, it says once, few, many or a class for expanded clones.

D,size,V,J,CDR3,DNA
NA,once,TRBV18,TRBJ1-1,CASSQRRPTEAFF,TGTGCCAGCTCACAAAGGCGTCCAACTGAAGCTTTCTTT
TRBD2,NA,TRBV29-1,TRBJ2-7,CSALGGVRVEQYF,TGCAGCGCCCTCGGGGGGGTCCGGGTGGAGCAGTACTTC
NA,NA,TRBV12-3/TRBV12-4,TRBJ1-1,CASSLEVVNTEAFF,TGTGCCAGCAGTTTAGAGGTGGTGAACACTGAAGCTTTCTTT
NA,NA,TRBV16,TRBJ2-6,CASSQSLQSGANVLTF,TGTGCCAGCAGCCAATCACTTCAGTCTGGGGCCAACGTCCTGACTTTC
NA,NA,TRBV18,TRBJ2-5,CASSQQFQETQYF,TGTGCCAGCTCACAGCAATTCCAAGAGACCCAGTACTTC
NA,NA,TRBV20-1,TRBJ1-1,CSARDLASNTEAFF,TGCAGTGCTAGAGATCTGGCATCAAACACTGAAGCTTTCTTT
TRBD1,NA,TRBV19,TRBJ1-1,CARTGTGKMNTEAFF,TGTGCCAGGACGGGGACAGGGAAGATGAACACTGAAGCTTTCTTT
NA,once,TRBV23-1,TRBJ1-5,CASSQALTCNQPQHF,TGCGCCAGCAGTCAAGCACTAACTTGCAATCAGCCCCAGCATTTT
NA,NA,TRBV7-3,TRBJ2-7,CASSLNRNVNEQYF,TGTGCCAGCAGCTTAAATCGAAACGTGAACGAGCAGTACTTC
NA,NA,TRBV29-1,TRBJ1-1,CSVGGGLMNTEAFF,TGCAGCGTTGGGGGGGGCCTAATGAACACTGAAGCTTTCTTT
NA,NA,TRBV19,TRBJ2-7,CASSNLPTGEQYF,TGTGCCAGTAGTAACCTTCCTACTGGGGAGCAGTACTTC
NA,once,TRBV6-2/TRBV6-3,TRBJ2-2,CASSYSIRHYTGELFF,TGTGCCAGCAGTTACTCGATCCGACACTACACCGGGGAGCTGTTTTTT
TRBD1,NA,TRBV5-1,TRBJ2-2,CASSLGTGHTGELFF,TGCGCCAGCAGCTTGGGGACAGGGCACACCGGGGAGCTGTTTTTT
NA,NA,TRBV20-1,TRBJ1-1,CSIQQARSNTEAFF,TGCAGTATCCAGCAAGCGCGATCGAACACTGAAGCTTTCTTT
NA,NA,TRBV7-2,TRBJ2-6,CASSLITNVLTF,TGTGCCAGCAGCCTAATCACTAACGTCCTGACTTTC
NA,once,TRBV2,TRBJ1-5,CASRPAVGLNQPQHF,TGTGCCAGCAGGCCGGCTGTGGGCCTCAACCAGCCCCAGCATTTT
NA,once,TRBV20-1,TRBJ1-6,CSAKTGNNSPLHF,TGCAGTGCTAAGACAGGCAATAATTCACCCCTCCACTTT
NA,NA,TRBV9,TRBJ1-5,CASSVGAAGSQPQHF,TGTGCCAGCAGCGTAGGGGCAGCAGGCAGTCAGCCCCAGCATTTT
NA,NA,TRBV25-1,TRBJ2-5,CASRSGTNGETQYF,TGTGCCAGCAGATCAGGAACGAATGGGGAGACCCAGTACTTC
NA,NA,TRBV19,TRBJ2-7,CASRGDGHYEQYF,TGTGCCAGTAGGGGGGACGGCCACTACGAGCAGTACTTC
TRBD2,NA,TRBV20-1,TRBJ2-3,CSASLAGGPRSDTQYF,TGCAGTGCTAGCCTAGCGGGAGGGCCGAGATCAGATACGCAGTATTTT
NA,NA,TRBV3-1,TRBJ2-2,CASSHGTRNTGELFF,TGTGCCAGCAGCCATGGGACAAGAAACACCGGGGAGCTGTTTTTT
NA,NA,TRBV5-1,TRBJ1-5,CASSLGGISNQPQHF,TGCGCCAGCAGCTTGGGGGGGATTAGCAATCAGCCCCAGCATTTT
TRBD1,NA,TRBV6-1,TRBJ2-1,CASFNPSGTGGLNEQFF,TGTGCCAGCTTTAACCCCTCTGGGACAGGGGGCTTGAATGAGCAGTTCTTC
NA,NA,TRBV5-4,TRBJ2-6,CASYIQGPGANVLTF,TGTGCCAGCTACATTCAGGGACCTGGGGCCAACGTCCTGACTTTC
NA,NA,TRBV2,TRBJ2-7,CASSVQTYSYEQYF,TGTGCCAGCAGTGTACAGACCTATTCCTACGAGCAGTACTTC
NA,NA,TRBV29-1,TRBJ2-3,CSASAGIGTDTQYF,TGCAGCGCCTCGGCAGGGATAGGGACAGATACGCAGTATTTT
TRBD2,NA,TRBV3-1,TRBJ2-1,CASSQVITSGGNNEQFF,TGTGCCAGCAGCCAAGTAATCACTAGCGGGGGGAATAATGAGCAGTTCTTC
NA,NA,TRBV18,TRBJ2-7,CASSPGQSTANEQYF,TGTGCCAGCTCACCTGGACAGTCCACGGCGAACGAGCAGTACTTC
NA,NA,TRBV20-1,TRBJ2-3,CSARLRDTQYF,TGCAGTGCTAGACTTAGAGATACGCAGTATTTT
NA,NA,TRBV3-1,TRBJ2-1,CASGTLSYNEQFF,TGTGCCAGCGGGACTCTCTCCTACAATGAGCAGTTCTTC
NA,NA,TRBV11-1,TRBJ2-1,CASSPGRSRSYNEQFF,TGTGCCAGCAGCCCGGGCAGGAGCCGCTCCTACAATGAGCAGTTCTTC
NA,NA,TRBV7-8,TRBJ2-1,CASSSEGWSSYNEQFF,TGTGCCAGCAGCTCGGAGGGGTGGAGCTCCTACAATGAGCAGTTCTTC
NA,NA,TRBV7-7,TRBJ2-5,CASSFRVQETQYF,TGTGCTAGCAGCTTCCGCGTCCAAGAGACCCAGTACTTC
TRBD1,NA,TRBV12-3/TRBV12-4,TRBJ2-7,CASSLTGIRYEQYF,TGTGCCAGCAGTTTGACAGGGATTCGCTACGAGCAGTACTTC
TRBD2,once,TRBV7-9,TRBJ2-7,CASSLGEGAFREQYF,TGTGCCAGCAGCTTAGGGGAGGGAGCCTTTCGGGAGCAGTACTTC
NA,NA,TRBV25-1,TRBJ1-2,CASSENDYGYTF,TGTGCCAGCAGTGAAAATGACTATGGCTACACCTTC
TRBD1,NA,TRBV29-1,TRBJ2-3,CSVQGTATGGTNTQYF,TGCAGCGTTCAGGGGACGGCGACAGGGGGCACAAATACGCAGTATTTT
NA,NA,TRBV5-4,TRBJ2-6,CASSLGQASSGANVLTF,TGTGCCAGCAGCTTGGGACAGGCGAGCTCTGGGGCCAACGTCCTGACTTTC